This T cell receptor beta chain appears in the sequencing data of a study of sequential checkpoint blockade in melanoma. This clone has just a few counts. Treatment indicated: randomized to nivolumab then ipilimumab (arm A) or the reverse (arm B). Method: immunoSEQ multiplex PCR; TCRdb's copy keeps in-frame clones and lacks some. This sample carries around 19,000 clones, over 60% of them seen once, and the ten largest clones take around 4.9%. The CDR3 length is 14 residues. From germline, CDR1 is SNHLY and CDR2 FYNNEI. V lost 2 bases to trimming and J lost 6 bases, with 14 bases between them. This sequence originates from a human donor with melanoma. This sequence joins TRBV2 and TRBJ2-7; D tentatively fits TRBD1 or TRBD2 (5 bases each). The sequencing used tumor tissue (inferred from file names), collected from a patient given nivolumab and ipilimumab in sequence. CDR3: CASSERAGTGEQYF. The CDR3 DNA reads as TGTGCCAGCAGTGAAAGGGCCGGGACCGGCGAGCAGTACTTC.